The TCR beta chain under discussion was sequenced for a study of blood T cell repertoires in COVID-19. About the research overall: Sites in the United States, Italy and Spain provided acute and convalescent COVID-19 samples.

Per the original methods: For nucleated cells, counts were estimated from reference gene primer amplification. Profiled with immunoSEQ multiplex PCR; TCRdb holds only in-frame clones, not every one. That table gives V, J and clone size, and the DNA gave D and trimming. In the table there are tens of thousands of clones, 65% to 85% of which are singletons. The CDR3 loop spans 15 amino acids. Trimming pared 4 bases from V and 1 base from J, leaving 10 bases between. Germline V gives CDR1 WNHNN, CDR2 SYGVQD (reference sequence). This sequence joins TRBV10-1 and TRBJ2-2; perhaps TRBD1 as D (6 bases). The specimen was peripheral blood. This TCR was recovered from a man in his sixties or seventies with acute or convalescent COVID-19. The CDR3 DNA follows: TGCGCCAGCAGTGGGCAGGGGAGGAACACCGGGGAGCTGTTTTTT. Protein: CASSGQGRNTGELFF.